This entry concerns a single T cell receptor beta chain. What it binds is not known. This CDR3 is built from 14 residues. Trimming took off 2 bases at V and 1 base at J, with 9 bases between the two ends. Germline V lookup: CDR1 SGHRS, CDR2 YFSETQ. This entry is derived from a study of T cells in localized non-small cell lung cancer. Sequencing was performed with immunoSEQ multiplex PCR; in TCRdb, only in-frame clones are kept and a portion is missing. The table has tens of thousands of clones, about nine tenths seen once; the top ten hold around 6%. Study-level findings and limits: Higher T cell density in the blood was associated with longer overall survival, whereas higher adjacent-lung clonality associated with shorter survival. A median of around 60 clones ranked among the top 100 in tumor appeared in adjacent lung. Multi-region tumor sequencing was not done, so intratumor heterogeneity could not be excluded. Uninvolved nearby lung showed the greatest T cell clonality, exceeding that found in tumor.

The clonotype originates from a male donor aged 60 or over with stage II lung adenocarcinoma. This chain uses TRBV5-1 with TRBJ1-1; D uncertain. Material: peripheral blood mononuclear cells, obtained before any cancer treatment. CDR3: CASSFGYQNTEAFF. CDR3 sequence (DNA): TGCGCCAGCAGCTTTGGTTACCAGAACACTGAAGCTTTCTTT.